Listed below are T cell receptor beta chains from one sample, sequenced in a study of T-cell memory formation after mild COVID-19. TCRdb redid the calling of the 5' RACE reads with MiXCR, one entry per CDR3 protein. Of fewer than 400,000 distinct CDR3 sequences listed, 13% are singletons. The sample was PBMCs or a T cell subset sorted from them (not recorded which). The receptors derive from a man aged 18 to 29 who had mild COVID-19 (a few samples of this study predate the infection). Cell type and time point are not known. The CDR3 runs from the conserved cysteine through the conserved F or W. The D gene is left open where the match is weak. Only part of the rows carry a size: once, few, many, or a class if the clone is expanded.

V,D,size,length,J,CDR3
TRBV6-2/TRBV6-3,NA,few,15,TRBJ2-7,CASSSIKPVTYEQYF
TRBV5-1,TRBD2,few,16,TRBJ2-1,CASSSYRGGHNNEQFF
TRBV7-9,NA,few,17,TRBJ2-1,CASSPPLRGSSYNEQFF
TRBV12-3/TRBV12-4,NA,NA,14,TRBJ1-4,CASSSPEANEKLFF
TRBV6-6,TRBD1,many,14,TRBJ1-2,CASSYLGQAYGYTF
TRBV5-1,TRBD1,few,15,TRBJ1-5,CASSSGQGSRQPQHF
TRBV6-6,NA,few,14,TRBJ1-5,CASSYLGSNQPQHF
TRBV5-1,TRBD1,NA,14,TRBJ2-5,CASSSRQGLETQYF
TRBV20-1,NA,few,11,TRBJ1-2,CSARTAGGYTF
TRBV5-1,TRBD2,few,17,TRBJ2-3,CASSFRPGEAGADTQYF
TRBV2,NA,few,13,TRBJ1-5,CASRERSLQPQHF